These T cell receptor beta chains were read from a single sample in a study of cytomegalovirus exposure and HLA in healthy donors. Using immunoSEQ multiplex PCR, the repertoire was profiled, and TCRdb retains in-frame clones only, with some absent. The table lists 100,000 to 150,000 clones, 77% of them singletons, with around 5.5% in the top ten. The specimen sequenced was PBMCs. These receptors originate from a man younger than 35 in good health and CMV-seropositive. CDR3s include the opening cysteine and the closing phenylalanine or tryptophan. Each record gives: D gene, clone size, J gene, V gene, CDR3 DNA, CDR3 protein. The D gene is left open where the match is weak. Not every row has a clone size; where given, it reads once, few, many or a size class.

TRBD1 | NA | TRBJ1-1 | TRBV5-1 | TGCGCCAGCAGAACCCCCGGGACAGGGGGCCAAATGAACACTGAAGCTTTCTTT | CASRTPGTGGQMNTEAFF
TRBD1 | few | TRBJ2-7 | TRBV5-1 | TGCGCCAGCAGCTTGGGACAGGGGGCTTACGAGCAGTACTTC | CASSLGQGAYEQYF
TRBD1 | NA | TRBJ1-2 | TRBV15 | TGTGCCACCAGCAGAGATTTGGTGGACAGGATAAGTGGCTACACCTTC | CATSRDLVDRISGYTF
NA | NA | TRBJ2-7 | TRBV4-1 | TGCGCCAGCAGCCAAGTCGAGGGATCCTACGAGCAGTACTTC | CASSQVEGSYEQYF
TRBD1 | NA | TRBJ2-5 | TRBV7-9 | TGTGCCAGCAGCGACACCGGGACAGCCCAAGAGACCCAGTACTTC | CASSDTGTAQETQYF
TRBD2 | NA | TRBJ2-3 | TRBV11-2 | TGTGCCAGCAGCAAGATTGGCCTAGCGGGCACAGATACGCAGTATTTT | CASSKIGLAGTDTQYF
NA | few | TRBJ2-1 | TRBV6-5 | TGTGCCAGCAGTTACTCTAGAGGATATGAGCAGTTCTTC | CASSYSRGYEQFF
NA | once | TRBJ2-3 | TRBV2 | TGTGCCAGGCGGGACTTGAGCACAGATACGCAGTATTTT | CARRDLSTDTQYF
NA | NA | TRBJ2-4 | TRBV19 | TGTGCCAGTAGTATCGGACAGACAAACAGTCAGTACTTC | CASSIGQTNSQYF
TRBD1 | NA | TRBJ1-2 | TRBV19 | TGTGCCAGTAGGGGACAGGGCGTCTATGGCTACACCTTC | CASRGQGVYGYTF
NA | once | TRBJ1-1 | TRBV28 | TGTGCCAGCGGGTTGGCGGGAAACACTGAAGCTTTCTTT | CASGLAGNTEAFF
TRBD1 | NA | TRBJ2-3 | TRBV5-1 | TGCGCCAGCAGCCCCCGGACAGGGCCTGAAGATACGCAGTATTTT | CASSPRTGPEDTQYF
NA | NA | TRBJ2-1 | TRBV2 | TGTGCCAGCAGTGCTAGCTCCTACAATGAGCAGTTCTTC | CASSASSYNEQFF
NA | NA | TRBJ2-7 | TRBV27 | TGTGCCAGCAGTTTAGGAGACAGTCAGTACGAGCAGTACTTC | CASSLGDSQYEQYF
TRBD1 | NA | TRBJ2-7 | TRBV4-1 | TGCGCCAGCAGCCAAGGGCCGGGACAGGTTTACGAGCAGTACTTC | CASSQGPGQVYEQYF
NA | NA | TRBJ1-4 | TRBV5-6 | TGTGCCAGCAGCTTGGTTCTAGGGGGGGCCGGAGATGAAAAACTGTTTTTT | CASSLVLGGAGDEKLFF
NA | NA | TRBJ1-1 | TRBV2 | TGTGCCAGCAGCCAGGGACTAAGGAACACTGAAGCTTTCTTT | CASSQGLRNTEAFF
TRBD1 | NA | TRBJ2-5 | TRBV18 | TGTGCCAGCTCACGAGGGACAGGGCGGGAGACCCAGTACTTC | CASSRGTGRETQYF
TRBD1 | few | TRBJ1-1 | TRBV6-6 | TGTGCCAGCAGTTCGACAGGGCGTAACACTGAAGCTTTCTTT | CASSSTGRNTEAFF
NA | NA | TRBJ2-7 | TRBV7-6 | TGTGCCAGCAGCTTAGAAGGCCTAGCGTTTTCCTACGAGCAGTACTTC | CASSLEGLAFSYEQYF